The next 22 T cell receptor beta chains were all read from a single sample in a study of T-cell memory formation after mild COVID-19. TCRdb itself ran the 5' RACE reads through MiXCR, one entry per CDR3 protein. The repertoire consists of 280,000 or so distinct CDR3 sequences, with around 17% occurring once and the leading ten covering roughly 23%. What was sequenced was PBMCs or a T cell subset sorted from them (not recorded which). The source is a man between 18 and 35 years old who had mild COVID-19 (a few samples of this study predate the infection). Cell type and time point are not known.

The CDR3 region is CASRESGGAGYTQYF. CDR3 DNA sequence: TGTGCCAGCAGAGAAAGCGGGGGGGCCGGTTATACGCAGTATTTT. V is TRBV6-2 or TRBV6-3 and J is TRBJ2-3; 10 bases are a match to TRBD2. This CDR3 comprises 15 residues. The germline V gene encodes CDR1 MNHEY and CDR2 SVGEGT. The V gene end was trimmed by 6 bases and the J gene end by 7 bases; junction bases not matched to a gene: 10.

This clonotype has a handful of counts. CDR3 bases: TGCGCCAGCAGCCAAGGCCCACCAGGGGGTAGTGGGCAGTACGTC. Translated: CASSQGPPGGSGQYV. The chain joins TRBV4-3 to TRBJ2-7, with TRBD1 identical over 7 bases. The CDR3 extends over 15 amino acids. From germline, CDR1 is LGHNA and CDR2 YSLEER. V dropped 1 base and J dropped 9; count of bases not matched to a gene: 12.

In its sample, this clonotype was seen many times. The chain links TRBV20-1 to TRBJ2-3; D might be TRBD1 or TRBD2, each matching 5 bases. Germline CDR1 and CDR2: DFQATT and SNEGSKA (reference sequence). There are 12 residues in the CDR3. Trimming removed 5 bases at V and 9 bases at J, with 15 bases between. CDR3 region: CSAGPSWGTQYF. CDR3 sequence (DNA): TGCAGTGCTGGACCCTCCTGGGGGACGCAGTATTTT.

This clonotype was counted only a few times. The chain joins TRBV20-1 to TRBJ1-5; D perhaps matches TRBD1 (5 bases). CDR1 and CDR2 from the germline V gene are DFQATT and SNEGSKA (reference sequence). Trimming shortened V by 6 bases and J by 5 bases, and 14 bases separated the two germline ends. The CDR3 runs 13 residues. The CDR3 loop reads CSATDRAHQPQHF. The CDR3 DNA reads as TGCAGTGCCACCGACAGAGCGCATCAGCCCCAGCATTTT.

With respect to this clonotype: Mismatch with germline at one junction end may stem from a read error. This chain uses TRBV7-2 with TRBJ2-3; TRBD2 might be the D (7 bases). The germline gives CDR1 SGHTA, CDR2 FQGNSA. The CDR3 spans 16 residues. As DNA, the CDR3 is TGTGCCAGCAGCTCCGGGGCGGGGGCTAGCACATATACGCAGTATTTT. Translating it yields CASSSGAGASTYTQYF.

This clonotype was detected a few times. The rearrangement joins TRBV20-1 to TRBJ2-5, with 10 positions matching TRBD2. The CDR3 is 13 residues long. V lost 0 bases and J lost 7; bases outside the gene matches: 2. Germline CDR1 DFQATT, CDR2 SNEGSKA (reference sequence). Here the CDR3 DNA reads TGCAGTGCTAGAGACCCTAGCGGGAGGACCCAGTACTTC. Translating it yields CSARDPSGRTQYF.

This clonotype was seen more than once but under ten times. The chain recombines TRBV7-3 with TRBJ2-1, with D possibly TRBD2 on 6 matching bases. Germline CDR1 reads SGHTA; CDR2 reads FQGTGA. Trimming shortened V by 3 bases and J by 5 bases, and 11 bases separated the two germline ends. The CDR3 has 14 amino acids. As DNA, the CDR3 is TGTGCCAGCAGCTTGCGACTAGGCGACAATGAGCAGTTCTTC. Translating gives CASSLRLGDNEQFF.

CDR3 in DNA: TGTGCCAGCAGCGCCCGACAGGGTCTGACTGAAGCTTTCTTT. It specifies CASSARQGLTEAFF. The rearrangement links TRBV7-2 to TRBJ1-1; 7 bases are shared with TRBD1. Germline CDR1 reads SGHTA; CDR2 reads FQGNSA. The CDR3 contains 14 residues. V gave up 5 bases and J gave up 5 bases; unmatched junction bases: 8.

V is TRBV29-1 and J is TRBJ1-3; 7 bases align to TRBD1. Germline values: CDR1 SQVTM, CDR2 ANQGSEA. The CDR3 is made up of 14 amino acids. Trimming cost V 3 bases and J 4 bases; bases outside gene matches: 6. This chain's CDR3 is CSVDRDRIGNTIYF. The CDR3 nucleotides are TGCAGCGTTGATCGGGACAGAATAGGAAACACCATATATTTT.

This clonotype occurred a few times. The chain links TRBV7-2 to TRBJ1-2; D is unresolved. V lost 1 base to trimming and J lost 0 bases, with 15 bases between them. Germline values: CDR1 SGHTA, CDR2 FQGNSA. The CDR3 is 17 residues long. The DNA of the CDR3 is TGTGCCAGCAGCTTAGTCTCTGGACGGATCACTAACTATGGCTACACCTTC. Its translation is CASSLVSGRITNYGYTF.

This chain joins TRBV19 and TRBJ1-3; 11 bases are a match to TRBD1. The length of the CDR3 is 17 residues. V was pared by 5 bases and J by 2 bases, with 8 bases of the junction left unmatched. Germline CDR1 LNHDA, CDR2 SQIVND (reference sequence). The CDR3 loop reads CASSSGQGASTGNTIYF. The CDR3 DNA is TGTGCCAGTAGTTCCGGACAGGGGGCATCCACTGGAAACACCATATATTTT. The variable domain in full, completed from reference TRBV19 and TRBJ1-3, reads DGGITQSPKYLFRKEGQNVTLSCEQNLNHDAMYWYRQDPGQGLRLIYYSQIVNDFQKGDIAEGYSVSREKKESFPLTVTSAQKNPTAFYLCASSSGQGASTGNTIYFGEGSWLTVV.

A few counts support this clonotype. This sequence joins TRBV4-1 and TRBJ2-5; 7 bases are a match to TRBD1. The CDR3 extends over 13 amino acids. V dropped 5 bases and J dropped 10; count of bases not matched to a gene: 10. Germline V gives CDR1 MGHRA, CDR2 YSYEKL. CDR3 residues: CASSSGQRPGQYF. For the CDR3, the DNA is TGCGCCAGCAGCTCGGGACAGAGGCCTGGCCAGTACTTC.

The chain uses TRBV6-2 or TRBV6-3 and TRBJ1-4; D call uncertain. Per the germline V gene, CDR1 is MNHEY and CDR2 is SVGEGT. V was cut by 4 bases and J by 7 bases, with 7 bases left in between. The CDR3 sequence is 12 residues long. The CDR3 is CASSSRSEKLFF. The DNA of the CDR3 is TGTGCCAGCAGTTCCAGAAGTGAAAAACTGTTTTTT.

This clonotype appeared many times. CDR3: CSARTLGLEDTQYF. The CDR3 coding sequence is TGCAGTGCTAGAACTCTAGGATTAGAAGATACGCAGTATTTT. The chain recombines TRBV20-1 with TRBJ2-3, with D unresolved. The V end was cut by 2 bases, the J end by 5 bases, with 14 bases between. This CDR3 has 14 amino acids. The germline CDR1 and CDR2 sequences are DFQATT and SNEGSKA (reference sequence).

This clonotype occurred a few times. The chain carries TRBV9 and TRBJ1-2; 10 nucleotides line up with TRBD1. The J segment lost 7 bases and the V segment lost 4 bases, leaving 13 bases of the junction unmatched. The germline CDR1 and CDR2 sequences are SGDLS and YYNGEE. The length of the CDR3 is 16 residues. The CDR3 nucleotides are TGTGCCAGCAGCCCCCGCCCGGGACAGGGGAGCGGTGGCTACACCTTC. It encodes CASSPRPGQGSGGYTF.

This clonotype appeared a few times. V usage is TRBV5-4 and J usage is TRBJ1-1; D is unclear. V lost 5 bases and J 7 bases, leaving 12 bases between the germline ends. Germline V CDR1 and CDR2: SGHNT, YYREEE (reference sequence). The CDR3 has 12 residues. Written as DNA, the CDR3 is TGTGCCAGCAGGCCCGGCGAACTTGAAGCTTTCTTT. It encodes CASRPGELEAFF.

In its sample, this clonotype was seen a few times. The chain uses TRBV20-1 and TRBJ2-7; D is unresolved. The length of the CDR3 is 12 residues. CDR1 and CDR2 (germline): DFQATT, SNEGSKA (reference sequence). V was pared by 5 bases and J by 3 bases, with 11 bases between. The CDR3 coding sequence is TGCAGTGCTCTGGACCCAGGCTACGAGCAGTACTTC. Translated: CSALDPGYEQYF.

The chain carries TRBV18 and TRBJ1-6, with 10 bases lining up with TRBD1. J gave up 6 bases and V 3 bases, and 11 bases lay outside the gene matches. Germline V lookup: CDR1 KGHSH, CDR2 LQKENI. There are 18 residues in the CDR3. As DNA, the CDR3 is TGTGCCAGCTCACCGACTACCAGGACAGGGGGGAGTAATTCACCCCTCCACTTT. It yields the protein CASSPTTRTGGSNSPLHF.

A few counts support this clonotype. The chain joins TRBV15 to TRBJ2-7; a possible D gene is TRBD1 (6 bases). Per the germline V gene, CDR1 is LNHNV and CDR2 is YYDKDF (reference sequence). The CDR3 has 13 amino acids. The V end was cut by 5 bases, the J end by 4 bases, with 12 bases between. For the CDR3, the DNA is TGTGCCACCAGCCCAGGACAGACTTACGAGCAGTACTTC. This gives the protein CATSPGQTYEQYF.

The chain is built from TRBV12-3 or TRBV12-4 and TRBJ2-1; 14 bases match TRBD2. The CDR3 extends over 16 amino acids. J gave up 7 bases and V 4 bases, and 6 bases lay outside the gene matches. CDR3 residues: CASSYRGLAGENEQFF. CDR3 nucleotide sequence: TGTGCCAGCAGTTATAGGGGACTAGCGGGGGAAAATGAGCAGTTCTTC.

This clonotype has ten or more counts. V is TRBV7-9 and J is TRBJ1-1, with a tentative D call TRBD1 (5 bases). V was clipped by 0 bases and J by 5 bases, with 7 bases between them. The CDR3 covers 13 residues. Germline loops: CDR1 SEHNR, CDR2 FQNEAQ (reference sequence). In DNA, the CDR3 is TGTGCCAGCAGCTTAGCTGAGGGGACTGAAGCTTTCTTT. Its protein product is CASSLAEGTEAFF.

This clonotype came up a few times. The chain recombines TRBV4-3 with TRBJ2-3; 7 positions agree with TRBD1. CDR3 size: 17 residues. CDR1 and CDR2 from the germline V gene are LGHNA and YSLEER. Trimming removed 0 bases from V and 4 bases from J; junction bases left unmatched: 10. CDR3 loop: CASSQDLPGTAADTQYF. Written as DNA, the CDR3 is TGCGCCAGCAGCCAAGATCTTCCGGGGACAGCAGCAGATACGCAGTATTTT.